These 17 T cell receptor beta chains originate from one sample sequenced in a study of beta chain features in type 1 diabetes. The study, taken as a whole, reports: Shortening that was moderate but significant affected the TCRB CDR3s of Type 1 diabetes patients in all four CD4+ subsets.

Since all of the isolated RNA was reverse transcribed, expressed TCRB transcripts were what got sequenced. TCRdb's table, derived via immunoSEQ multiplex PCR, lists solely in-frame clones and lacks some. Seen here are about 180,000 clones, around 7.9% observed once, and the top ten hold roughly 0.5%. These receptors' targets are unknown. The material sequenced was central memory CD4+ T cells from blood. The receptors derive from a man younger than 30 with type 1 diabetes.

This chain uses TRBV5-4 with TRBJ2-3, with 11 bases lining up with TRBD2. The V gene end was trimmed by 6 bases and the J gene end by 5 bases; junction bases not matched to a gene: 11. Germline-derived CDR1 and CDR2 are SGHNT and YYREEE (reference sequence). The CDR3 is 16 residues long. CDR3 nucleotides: TGTGCCAGCACCCCCACCCGGACTAGCGGGTTAGATACGCAGTATTTT. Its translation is CASTPTRTSGLDTQYF. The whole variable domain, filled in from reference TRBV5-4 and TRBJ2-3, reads ETGVTQSPTHLIKTRGQQVTLRCSSQSGHNTVSWYQQALGQGPQFIFQYYREEENGRGNFPPRFSGLQFPNYSSELNVNALELDDSALYLCASTPTRTSGLDTQYFGPGTRLTVL.

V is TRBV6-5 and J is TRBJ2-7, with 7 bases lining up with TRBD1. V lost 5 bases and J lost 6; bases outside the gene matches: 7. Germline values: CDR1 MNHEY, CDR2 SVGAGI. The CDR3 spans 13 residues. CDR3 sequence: CASSVPGTAEQYF. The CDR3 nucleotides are TGTGCCAGCAGTGTTCCCGGGACAGCCGAGCAGTACTTC.

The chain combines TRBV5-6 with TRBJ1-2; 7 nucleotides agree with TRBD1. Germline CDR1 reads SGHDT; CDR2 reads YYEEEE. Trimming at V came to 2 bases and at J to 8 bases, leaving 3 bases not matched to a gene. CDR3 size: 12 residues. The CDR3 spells CASSFYRGGYTF. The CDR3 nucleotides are TGTGCCAGCAGCTTTTACAGGGGCGGCTACACCTTC.

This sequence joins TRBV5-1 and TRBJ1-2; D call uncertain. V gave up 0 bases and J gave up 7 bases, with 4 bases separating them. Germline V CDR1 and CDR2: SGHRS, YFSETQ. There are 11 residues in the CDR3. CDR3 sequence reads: CASSLDSGYTF. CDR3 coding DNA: TGCGCCAGCAGCTTGGACAGTGGCTACACCTTC. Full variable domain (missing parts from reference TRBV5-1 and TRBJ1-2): KAGVTQTPRYLIKTRGQQVTLSCSPISGHRSVSWYQQTPGQGLQFLFEYFSETQRNKGNFPGRFSGRQFSNSRSEMNVSTLELGDSALYLCASSLDSGYTFGSGTRLTVV.

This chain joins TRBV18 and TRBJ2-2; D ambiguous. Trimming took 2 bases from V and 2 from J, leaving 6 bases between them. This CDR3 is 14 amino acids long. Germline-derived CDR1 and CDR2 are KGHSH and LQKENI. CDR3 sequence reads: CASSPSENTGELFF. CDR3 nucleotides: TGTGCCAGCTCACCATCAGAAAACACCGGGGAGCTGTTTTTT.

The CDR3 protein is CASSRTGITDTQYF. The CDR3 DNA reads as TGTGCCAGCAGCCGGACAGGGATCACAGATACGCAGTATTTT. The chain couples TRBV14 to TRBJ2-3, with TRBD1 matching over 8 bases. The germline gives CDR1 SGHDN, CDR2 FVKESK. V trimming: 4 bases; J trimming: 2 bases; junction bases outside the gene matches: 2. The CDR3 runs 14 residues.

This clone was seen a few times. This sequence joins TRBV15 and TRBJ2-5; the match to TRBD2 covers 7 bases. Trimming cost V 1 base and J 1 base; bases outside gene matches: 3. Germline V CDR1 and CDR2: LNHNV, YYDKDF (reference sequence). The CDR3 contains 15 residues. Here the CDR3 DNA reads TGTGCCACCAGCAGAGCCCGGACTAGCCAAGAGACCCAGTACTTC. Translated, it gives CATSRARTSQETQYF.

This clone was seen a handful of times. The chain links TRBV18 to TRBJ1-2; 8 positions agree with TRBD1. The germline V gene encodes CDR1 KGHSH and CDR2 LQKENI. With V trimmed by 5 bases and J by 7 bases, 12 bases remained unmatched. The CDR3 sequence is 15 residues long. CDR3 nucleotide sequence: TGTGCCAGCTCAATTCAGACAGGGGATAGAGGTGGCTACACCTTC. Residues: CASSIQTGDRGGYTF.

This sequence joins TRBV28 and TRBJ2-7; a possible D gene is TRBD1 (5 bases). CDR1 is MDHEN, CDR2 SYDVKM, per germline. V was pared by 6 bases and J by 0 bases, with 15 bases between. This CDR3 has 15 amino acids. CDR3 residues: CASRTSGISSYEQYF. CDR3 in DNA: TGTGCCAGCAGAACCTCAGGGATAAGCTCCTACGAGCAGTACTTC.

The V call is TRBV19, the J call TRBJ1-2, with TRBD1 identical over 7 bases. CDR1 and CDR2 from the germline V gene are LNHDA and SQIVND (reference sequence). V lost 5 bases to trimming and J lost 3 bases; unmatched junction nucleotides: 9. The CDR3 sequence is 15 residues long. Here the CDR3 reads CASSFTGTADYGYTF. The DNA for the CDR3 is TGTGCCAGTAGTTTTACCGGGACAGCTGACTATGGCTACACCTTC.

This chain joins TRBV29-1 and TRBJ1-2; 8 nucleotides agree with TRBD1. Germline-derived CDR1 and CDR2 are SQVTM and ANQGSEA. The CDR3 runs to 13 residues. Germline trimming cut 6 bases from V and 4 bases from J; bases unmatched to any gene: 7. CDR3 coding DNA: TGCAGCGTCTCAGGGGGCGCGGGCTATGGCTACACCTTC. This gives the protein CSVSGGAGYGYTF.

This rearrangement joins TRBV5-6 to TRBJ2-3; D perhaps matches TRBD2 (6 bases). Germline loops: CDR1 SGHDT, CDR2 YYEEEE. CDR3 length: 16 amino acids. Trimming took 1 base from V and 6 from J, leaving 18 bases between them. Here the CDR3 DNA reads TGTGCCAGCAGCTTGAGACTTTTCGGGAGCGGCGATACGCAGTATTTT. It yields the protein CASSLRLFGSGDTQYF. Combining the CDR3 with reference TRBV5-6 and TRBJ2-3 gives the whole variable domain DAGVTQSPTHLIKTRGQQVTLRCSPKSGHDTVSWYQQALGQGPQFIFQYYEEEERQRGNFPDRFSGHQFPNYSSELNVNALLLGDSALYLCASSLRLFGSGDTQYFGPGTRLTVL.

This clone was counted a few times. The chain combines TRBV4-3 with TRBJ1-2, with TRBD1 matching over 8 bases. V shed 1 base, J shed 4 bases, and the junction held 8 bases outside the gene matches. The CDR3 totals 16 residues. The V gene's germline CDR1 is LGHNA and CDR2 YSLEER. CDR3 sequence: CASSQGRGQGFYGYTF. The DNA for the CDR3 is TGCGCCAGCAGCCAAGGCAGGGGGCAGGGTTTCTATGGCTACACCTTC.

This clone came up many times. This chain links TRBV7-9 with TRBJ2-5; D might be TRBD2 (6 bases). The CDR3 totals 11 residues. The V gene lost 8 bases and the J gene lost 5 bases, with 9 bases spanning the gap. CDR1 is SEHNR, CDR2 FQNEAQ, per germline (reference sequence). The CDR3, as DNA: TGTGCCAGCGGCGGGGCCGAGACCCAGTACTTC. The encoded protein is CASGGAETQYF.

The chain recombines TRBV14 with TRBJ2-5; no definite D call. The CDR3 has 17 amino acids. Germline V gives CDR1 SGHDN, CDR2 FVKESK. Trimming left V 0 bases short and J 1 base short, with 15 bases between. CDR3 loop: CASSQDRTHAPQETQYF. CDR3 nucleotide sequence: TGTGCCAGCAGCCAAGATCGAACTCATGCCCCCCAAGAGACCCAGTACTTC.

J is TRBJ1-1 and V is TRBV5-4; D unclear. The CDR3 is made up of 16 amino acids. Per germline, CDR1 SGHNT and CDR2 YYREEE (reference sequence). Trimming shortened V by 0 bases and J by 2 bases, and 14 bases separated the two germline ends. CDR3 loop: CASSLDPRVRNTEAFF. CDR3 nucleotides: TGTGCCAGCAGCTTGGATCCGCGGGTGCGTAACACTGAAGCTTTCTTT.

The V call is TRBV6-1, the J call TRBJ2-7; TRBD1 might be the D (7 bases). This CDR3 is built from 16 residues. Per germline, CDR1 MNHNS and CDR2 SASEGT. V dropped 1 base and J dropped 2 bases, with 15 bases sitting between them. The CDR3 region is CASSEGGGGDAYEQYF. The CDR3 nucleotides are TGTGCCAGCAGTGAAGGCGGAGGGGGCGATGCCTACGAGCAGTACTTC.